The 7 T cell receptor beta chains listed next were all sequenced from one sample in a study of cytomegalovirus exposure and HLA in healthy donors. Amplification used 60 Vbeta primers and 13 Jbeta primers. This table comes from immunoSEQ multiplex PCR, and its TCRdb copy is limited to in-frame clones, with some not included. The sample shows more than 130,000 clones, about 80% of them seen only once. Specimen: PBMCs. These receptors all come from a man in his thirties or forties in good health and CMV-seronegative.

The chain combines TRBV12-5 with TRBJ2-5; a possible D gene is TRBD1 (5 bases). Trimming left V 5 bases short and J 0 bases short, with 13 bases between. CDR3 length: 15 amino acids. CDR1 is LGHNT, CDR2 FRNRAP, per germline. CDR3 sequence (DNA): TGTGCTAGTGGTCCTACAGGAATGTACCAAGAGACCCAGTACTTC. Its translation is CASGPTGMYQETQYF.

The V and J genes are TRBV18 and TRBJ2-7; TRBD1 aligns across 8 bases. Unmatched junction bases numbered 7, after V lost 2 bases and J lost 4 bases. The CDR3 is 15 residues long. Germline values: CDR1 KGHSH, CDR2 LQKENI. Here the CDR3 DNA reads TGTGCCAGCTCACCAACACAGGGGGGTCTATACGAGCAGTACTTC. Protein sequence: CASSPTQGGLYEQYF.

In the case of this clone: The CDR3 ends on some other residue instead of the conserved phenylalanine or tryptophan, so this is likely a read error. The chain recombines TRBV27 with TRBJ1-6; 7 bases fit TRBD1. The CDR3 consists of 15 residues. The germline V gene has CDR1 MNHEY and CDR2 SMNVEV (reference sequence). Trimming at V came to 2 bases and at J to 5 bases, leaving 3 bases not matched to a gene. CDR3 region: CASSLRTGNNSPLHL. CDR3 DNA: TGTGCCAGCAGTTTACGGACAGGAAATAATTCACCCCTCCACCTT.

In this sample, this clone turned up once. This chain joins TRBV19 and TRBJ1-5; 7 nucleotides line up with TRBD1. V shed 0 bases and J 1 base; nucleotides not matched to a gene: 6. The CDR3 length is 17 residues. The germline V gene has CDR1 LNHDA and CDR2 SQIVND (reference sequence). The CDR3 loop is CASSIDHRGLSNQPQHF. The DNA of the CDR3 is TGTGCCAGTAGTATAGATCACAGGGGCTTGAGCAATCAGCCCCAGCATTTT. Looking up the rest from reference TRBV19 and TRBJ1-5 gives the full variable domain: DGGITQSPKYLFRKEGQNVTLSCEQNLNHDAMYWYRQDPGQGLRLIYYSQIVNDFQKGDIAEGYSVSREKKESFPLTVTSAQKNPTAFYLCASSIDHRGLSNQPQHFGDGTRLSIL.

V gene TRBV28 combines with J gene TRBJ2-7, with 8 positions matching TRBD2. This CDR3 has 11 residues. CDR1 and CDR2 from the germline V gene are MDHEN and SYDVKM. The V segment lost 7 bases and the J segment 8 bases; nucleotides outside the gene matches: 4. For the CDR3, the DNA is TGTGCCAGCATCTCGGGGGGGCAGCAGTACTTC. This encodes CASISGGQQYF. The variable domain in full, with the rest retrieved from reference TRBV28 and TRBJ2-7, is DVKVTQSSRYLVKRTGEKVFLECVQDMDHENMFWYRQDPGLGLRLIYFSYDVKMKEKGDIPEGYSVSREKKERFSLILESASTNQTSMYLCASISGGQQYFGPGTRLTVT.

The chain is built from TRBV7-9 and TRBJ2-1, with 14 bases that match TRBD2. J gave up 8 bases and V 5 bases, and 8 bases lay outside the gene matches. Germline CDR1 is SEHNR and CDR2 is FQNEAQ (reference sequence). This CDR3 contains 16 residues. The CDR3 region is CASSPRTSGRRDEQFF. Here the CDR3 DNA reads TGTGCCAGCAGCCCTAGGACTAGCGGGAGGAGAGATGAGCAGTTCTTC.

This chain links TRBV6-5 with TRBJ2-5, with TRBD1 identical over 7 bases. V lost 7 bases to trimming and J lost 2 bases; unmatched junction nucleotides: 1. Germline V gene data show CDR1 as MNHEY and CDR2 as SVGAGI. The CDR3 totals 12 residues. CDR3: CASTDRQETQYF. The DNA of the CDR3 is TGTGCCAGCACGGACAGGCAAGAGACCCAGTACTTC.